This T cell receptor beta chain was captured by sequencing in a study of blood T cells in healthy people across ages. With a J-beta primer mix and a sample-barcoded 5' primer, a second PCR ran about 7 to 12 cycles. Via MiXCR, TCRdb re-called the 5' RACE reads, giving one row per CDR3 protein. The repertoire consists of 1.5 million or so distinct CDR3 sequences, with 42% occurring once and the leading ten covering more than 4%. A remark on this clonotype: Its antigen is unidentified.

Germline loops: CDR1 SQVTM, CDR2 ANQGSEA. This CDR3 spans 13 amino acids. Trimming took 5 bases from V and 6 from J, leaving 15 bases between them. Study-wide findings and caveats: Researchers deemed the diversity estimates from one million T cells underestimates. Donors of long life had a larger count of naive CD4+ cells and greater diversity than aged donors.

V usage is TRBV29-1 and J usage is TRBJ2-3, with D maybe TRBD1 (9 bases). The specimen sequenced was blood. The source is a woman younger than 30 in good health. In nucleotides, the CDR3 is TGCAGCGTTACAGGGGGCGGGGGGGATACGCAGTATTTT. This encodes CSVTGGGGDTQYF.